This T cell receptor beta chain emerged from a study of cytomegalovirus exposure and HLA in healthy donors (TCRdb year 2017). In the study overall: According to an earlier analysis of 550 to 750 of the donors, about 190 million T cells yielded over 90 million unique TCR beta sequences and around 280 Gb of sequence data. Besides the first cohort of around 700 subjects, a separate validation cohort made up of around 120 different subjects was used. A later genetic analysis used genome-wide SNP genotypes for about three fifths of the roughly 700 donors, treating that subset as a discovery cohort. Of the 350 to 450 genotyped donors, about 84% fell in the genetic ancestry cluster associated with self-reported Caucasian donors. The study was designed to test whether signatures of past pathogen exposure could be identified by cataloging public T cell receptors. An earlier analysis of around 580 of the donors used high-throughput TCR beta sequencing to judge whether each TCR beta V gene segment behaved as functional or pseudogenic. To predict cytomegalovirus infection status, the study brought together high-throughput TCR immunosequencing, statistical association of individual TCRs with disease status, and machine learning. Roughly five DR-DQ haplotypes were treated as single units for association and clustering because of strong linkage in the cohort. A later analysis re-examined previously published TCR beta repertoires from over 500 donors and added high-resolution HLA genotyping to investigate patterns of TCR occurrence. On average, 235,054 unique TCR beta nucleotide sequences were sequenced per donor among a few hundred genotyped donors of the cohort, with 15% to 20% of those sequences being non-productive. Donor age, sex, ethnicity and CMV serostatus were collected together with the repertoire data. Using immunosequencing, the study profiled T cell repertoires from 500 to 800 subjects and related those repertoires to cytomegalovirus serostatus. Typing coverage differed by locus: A, B, C, DRB1 and DQB1 were typed in roughly 629-640 donors, DQA1 in 500 to 550, DPA1 in 600 to 610, and DPB1 in approximately 450. The later analysis used no new phenotypic data to find candidate immune exposures, relying instead on TCR beta sequences and their occurrence across donors. An early release that covered around 590 HLA-typed donors contained 250 to 350 gigabases of sequencing data and roughly 84 million unique TCR sequences. Every discovery cohort repertoire had been produced on one sequencing platform. HLA typing covered class I and class II loci at four-digit resolution. Findings and caveats that apply to the study as a whole: When HLA alleles, especially DR and DQ, strongly co-occurred, attributing TCR associations to individual alleles was difficult. A later genetic analysis associated a missense DCLRE1C variant with V-gene and J-gene trimming of TCR beta chains, and an independent cohort replicated the association. CMV serostatus was the only immune exposure information available for the cohort. It was suggested by the authors that the approach could potentially be generalized to other disease states and immunological phenotypes. HLA typing was unavailable for some donors at each locus, so association tests used only the typed subset. About 17 rarely observed V segments, including chromosome 9 orphons, were excluded from the earlier analysis of almost 600 of the donors because counts were too low. A further reported finding was that TCR beta sequences accurately predicted the HLA-A and HLA-B alleles for most subjects in the first cohort. In a later analysis, most CMV-associated TCR beta chains were found to appear HLA-restricted, with HLA associations seemingly driven largely by CMV exposure. A later genetic analysis reported fewer N-insertions in productive TCRs among donors in an Asian-associated ancestry cluster than the roughly 700-donor mean. The 87-base-pair reads could not distinguish some IMGT-functional V segments, including TRBV6-2 and TRBV6-3, so those segments were excluded. In a later analysis, HLA-associated TCR beta chains were found to be more clonally expanded and to have lower generation probabilities than equally common non-associated chains. In vitro tests confirmed that three of the cytomegalovirus-associated TCR beta chains recognize cytomegalovirus antigens. The sequencing pipeline was judged likely to have produced a cluster of highly shared sequence variants as a technical artifact. In an earlier analysis of 500 to 650 of the donors, most TCR beta V segments appeared in productive rearrangements about 87% or about 30% of the time, broadly matching IMGT annotations. According to a later analysis, parvovirus B19, influenza, CMV and Epstein-Barr virus appeared linked to several top co-occurrence clusters. The presence/absence analyses assumed that sequencing depth was roughly uniform across donors, and that assumption may not be true. Cytomegalovirus status was reported to be diagnosed by the classifier with high specificity and sensitivity in both the original and validation cohorts. While some public TCRs were present in many individuals, most TCR sequences turned up only very rarely across donors. A later analysis found that TCR association rates varied across HLA loci, with DRB1 alleles showing the most associated TCRs and HLA-C alleles the fewest. A later analysis associated 16,951 TCR beta sequences with specific HLA alleles at a false discovery rate of 0.05. Linkage disequilibrium might explain the correlated functional status among segregating V segments, but an unknown experimental factor could not be excluded. The study listed 150 to 200 TCR beta chains as associated with cytomegalovirus. This cohort had only TCR beta chains sequenced, and the lack of alpha or paired-chain data limited which features could be detected.

Worth noting for this clone: The antigen this receptor binds is unknown. Base quality data are lacking; no much larger clone is found one base away.

The library relied on the immunoSEQ multiplex PCR assay. The multiplex PCR relied on a mix of 60 forward primers for TCR Vbeta segments and 13 reverse primers for TCR Jbeta segments. Amplification of the CDR3 region of rearranged TCR beta genes was performed with a multiplex PCR assay on genomic DNA. Amplified TCR beta libraries were sequenced as 87-base-pair reads on the Illumina HiSeq System. The authors' analysis ran thus. In a later analysis, some 80 million unique TCR beta chains were counted across the approximately 620 repertoires, and roughly 11 million of these chains were shared by at least two donors. A nearest-neighbor algorithm error-corrected the raw reads and collapsed the reads into unique sequences, merging closely related sequences to remove PCR and sequencing errors. To assign V, D and J gene segments, CDR3 sequences were aligned to IMGT reference sequences. For a sequence to be retained, a match of at least six nucleotides was required to both a V gene segment and a J gene segment. A rearrangement counted as productive if the CDR3 had no stop codons and remained in frame with V and J, and every other rearrangement counted as non-productive. CDR3 was defined according to IMGT convention as the region running from the second conserved V-encoded cysteine to the conserved J-encoded phenylalanine. In an earlier analysis of around 570 of the donors, sequences lacking an unambiguous match to a single V gene segment were excluded. In an earlier analysis of 450 to 750 of the donors, a V segment was called functional when productive rearrangements were above 56.7%, and segregating when the standard deviation between donors exceeded 5%. A statistical classification framework was developed to diagnose cytomegalovirus status using the catalog of TCR beta chain sequences. A later analysis assigned V and J genes by comparing TCR nucleotide sequences with IMGT/GENE-DB human TR gene sequences. The TCRdist pipeline was used in a later analysis to assign CDR3 sequences and most-parsimonious VDJ recombination scenarios. In a later analysis, every TCR beta chain was defined by the combination of its CDR3 amino acid sequence and its V-gene family, and reads without a unique V-gene family were dropped. A later analysis removed 450 to 600 highly shared, low-generation-probability nucleotide sequences to deal with suspected cross-contamination and a sequencing artifact. In a later analysis, a clonal expansion index was calculated for each public chain from normalized within-repertoire ranks of inferred template counts. In a later analysis, generation probabilities were computed with a VDJ recombination model fitted to out-of-frame rearrangements, and the resulting probabilities were checked against IGoR. In a later analysis, TCR-TCR, TCR-HLA and TCR-CMV co-occurrence was scored with hypergeometric tests, and a repertoire-size bias correction was applied to TCR pairs. A later analysis estimated false discovery rates by permuting HLA or CMV assignments 20 times. In a later analysis, co-occurring TCRs were grouped using DBSCAN, and TCRdist sequence similarity was added for clustering within HLA-allele-positive subsets. For co-occurrence clustering, repertoires with fewer than 30,000 or more than 120,000 public chains were excluded, along with four or five repertoires with anomalous nucleotide sharing. Held by TCRdb, this immuneACCESS table contains in-frame sequences only and omits some clones. Under half of the omission traces to an unresolved V gene where checked; the cause of the rest is unknown. V and J calls and clone size come straight from that table; D and trimming were deduced from the DNA. Here the sample has under 200,000 clones; about 77% occur a single time. The biggest ten clones account for approximately 1.2% of the sample.

Cut back by 2 bases and 2 bases, the V and J ends lie 10 bases apart. CDR1 and CDR2 are drawn from the germline V gene: SGHTS, YDEGEE. The CDR3 numbers 14 residues from cysteine through phenylalanine. Only CDR3 DNA is held: 42 bases, read in frame from base 1. The cohort comprised some 700 healthy bone marrow donors. All cohort members were sampled while nominally healthy, although unrecorded immune exposures were likely present. The donor was CMV seronegative and was included in the group of a few hundred seronegative cohort members. A peripheral blood sample was provided by each donor, and peripheral blood mononuclear cells were used for TCR beta sequencing. Genomic DNA extraction from the blood cell samples was performed with the Qiagen DNeasy Blood Extraction Kit.

Recombination connected TRBV5-8 to TRBJ2-5, with a weak D call of TRBD2 (6 bases match). Material: PBMCs. This TCR came from a man aged 25-45 years in good health and CMV-seronegative. The DNA reads as follows: TGTGCCAGCAGCTTATACGGGGGACAAGAGACCCAGTACTTC. Its coded protein is CASSLYGGQETQYF.